This T cell receptor (beta chain) appears in the sequencing data of a study of T-cell memory formation after mild COVID-19. In this sample, this clonotype turned up many times. The CDR3 is made up of 13 amino acids. CDR1 is SGHVS and CDR2 is FQNEAQ in the germline V gene. V dropped 6 bases and J dropped 0 bases, with 5 bases sitting between them. TCRdb processed the 5' RACE reads anew with MiXCR; each CDR3 protein has one entry. The sample has approximately 250,000 distinct CDR3 sequences, 16% seen once; the top ten hold roughly a fifth. Sample: PBMCs or a T cell subset sorted from them (not recorded which). This chain connects TRBV7-8 to TRBJ2-2, with unresolved D. This TCR was recovered from a man between 18 and 29 years old who had mild COVID-19 (a few samples of this study predate the infection). Cell type and time point are not known. CDR3 DNA: TGTGCCAGCAGGAACACGAACACCGGGGAGCTGTTTTTT. Amino acids: CASRNTNTGELFF.